This entry concerns a single T cell receptor beta chain. Antigen: not known. This may come from a read error, since a much larger clone is one base off. The data originate from a study of CD8 T cells in ankylosing spondylitis. Study-wide findings and caveats: Disease-linked clones, CD8+, were relatively rare in peripheral blood. About eight highly homologous variants made up a TCR beta motif that seemed to typify ankylosing spondylitis blood. Researchers reportedly found disease-linked clones significantly enriched in matched ankylosing spondylitis synovial fluid.

A quantitative 5'-RACE method, one with molecular barcodes, was used to make TCR beta libraries. A single record per CDR3 protein comes from TCRdb applying MiXCR to the 5' RACE reads. The table records 250,000 to 400,000 distinct CDR3 sequences, around a tenth of them present only once. The V and J ends lost 7 bases and 0 bases respectively, with 9 bases between them. The length of the CDR3 is 13 residues. This TCR was sampled from a female donor with ankylosing spondylitis or in good health (not recorded which). Sequencing used blood, either unsorted or a sorted T cell fraction (not recorded which). J is TRBJ1-2 and V is TRBV12-3 or TRBV12-4; tentatively, D is TRBD1 (6 bases). CDR3 nucleotides: TGTGCCAGCAAAGGGGGTTCTAACTATGGCTACACCTTC. Amino acids: CASKGGSNYGYTF.